This passage covers 13 T cell receptor beta chains from one sample sequenced in a study of T cell repertoires in cytomegalovirus infection. Antigen specificity for these receptors is unknown. TCRdb itself ran the reads through MiXCR, one entry per CDR3 protein. This table has approximately 120,000 distinct CDR3 sequences, about 30% appearing once. Sequencing was performed on CD8+ T cells from cultured PBMCs, taken from culture after CMV antigen stimulation. These receptors all stem from a human donor in good health (CMV status not recorded). Some clones in this sample may be carry-over from other donors' samples.

The chain is built from TRBV7-2 and TRBJ2-7; TRBD1 agrees at 12 bases. CDR3 length: 15 amino acids. Trimming removed 3 bases from V and 6 bases from J; junction bases left unmatched: 6. CDR1 is SGHTA, CDR2 FQGNSA, per germline. This CDR3 is CASSFSGTGGPEQYF. In DNA form, the CDR3 reads TGTGCCAGCAGCTTTTCCGGGACAGGGGGCCCCGAGCAGTACTTC.

The V and J genes are TRBV7-9 and TRBJ1-2; no firm D call. There are 16 residues in the CDR3. CDR1 and CDR2 (germline): SEHNR, FQNEAQ (reference sequence). Trimming cost V 5 bases and J 4 bases, with 20 bases left between them. CDR3 DNA sequence: TGTGCCAGCAGCCCCCAAAGTAGCGAACTAATCTATGGCTACACCTTC. It translates to CASSPQSSELIYGYTF.

This clonotype appeared a few times. The gene calls are TRBV28 and TRBJ1-1; 11 bases match TRBD1. The CDR3 length is 17 residues. The germline V gene encodes CDR1 MDHEN and CDR2 SYDVKM. The V segment lost 7 bases and the J segment 0 bases; nucleotides outside the gene matches: 10. CDR3 sequence (DNA): TGTGCCAGCAATACCCGGACAGGGGGCTTCATGAACACTGAAGCTTTCTTT. Its translation: CASNTRTGGFMNTEAFF.

V is TRBV7-2 and J is TRBJ1-2; D gene uncertain. The V gene lost 2 bases and the J gene lost 0 bases, with 7 bases spanning the gap. Germline V gives CDR1 SGHTA, CDR2 FQGNSA. This CDR3 region has 14 residues. The CDR3 loop reads CASSLFVPNYGYTF. CDR3 coding DNA: TGTGCCAGCAGCTTATTCGTACCTAACTATGGCTACACCTTC.

The table lists this clonotype with a few counts. This sequence joins TRBV3-1 and TRBJ2-7; D is unresolved. This CDR3 region has 15 residues. Germline V gives CDR1 LGHDT, CDR2 YNNKEL (reference sequence). V was cut by 5 bases and J by 1 base, with 15 bases left in between. CDR3 residues: CASSLTPDGSYEQYF. CDR3 nucleotides: TGTGCCAGCAGCTTAACCCCGGATGGATCCTACGAGCAGTACTTC.

This clonotype has more than one count but fewer than ten. This chain links TRBV10-3 with TRBJ1-2; TRBD1 aligns across 9 bases. Germline V gives CDR1 ENHRY, CDR2 SYGVKD. The CDR3 covers 16 residues. V was clipped by 0 bases and J by 3 bases; unmatched bases: 5. CDR3 protein: CAISESTGTGHYGYTF. For the CDR3, the DNA is TGTGCCATCAGTGAGTCCACCGGGACAGGGCACTATGGCTACACCTTC.

This clonotype came up once. The chain links TRBV19 to TRBJ1-1, with D unresolved. V was pared by 2 bases and J by 2 bases, with 3 bases between. In germline, CDR1 is LNHDA, CDR2 SQIVND (reference sequence). This CDR3 comprises 12 residues. CDR3 in DNA: TGTGCCAGTAGTATAATCAACACTGAAGCTTTCTTT. Translation gives CASSIINTEAFF.

The chain is built from TRBV3-1 and TRBJ2-7; D might be TRBD2 (6 bases). V was pared by 7 bases and J by 4 bases, with 20 bases between. This CDR3 is built from 15 residues. Germline lookup yields CDR1 LGHDT and CDR2 YNNKEL (reference sequence). CDR3 region: CASTSGGLGLYEQYF. The CDR3 DNA sequence: TGTGCCAGCACTTCCGGGGGACTCGGTTTGTACGAGCAGTACTTC.

The rearrangement links TRBV14 to TRBJ1-5; the D gene is possibly TRBD1 (5 bases). The CDR3 spans 14 residues. Germline CDR1 SGHDN, CDR2 FVKESK. V dropped 4 bases and J dropped 6 bases, with 13 bases sitting between them. The CDR3 spells CASSPPGAGQPQHF. The CDR3, as DNA: TGTGCCAGCAGCCCACCTGGGGCTGGTCAGCCCCAGCATTTT.

The sample holds many counts of this clonotype. This sequence joins TRBV28 and TRBJ2-2; D might be TRBD2 (5 bases). V was pared by 5 bases and J by 6 bases, with 16 bases between. The CDR3 consists of 15 residues. Germline CDR1 MDHEN, CDR2 SYDVKM. CDR3 loop: CASSIISRAAGELFF. CDR3 sequence (DNA): TGTGCCAGCAGTATCATCTCGCGGGCGGCCGGGGAGCTGTTTTTT.

This clonotype was counted between two and nine times. The rearrangement joins TRBV7-6 to TRBJ2-7; 9 bases align to TRBD1. Trimming cost V 5 bases and J 7 bases; bases outside gene matches: 6. CDR3 length equals 13 residues. CDR1 and CDR2 from the germline V gene are SGHVS and FNYEAQ. Here the CDR3 reads CASSQTGGEEQYF. The CDR3 bases are TGTGCCAGCAGCCAGACAGGGGGAGAGGAGCAGTACTTC.

This clonotype was seen only a few times. The chain uses TRBV28 and TRBJ2-7, with TRBD2 matching over 10 bases. The germline V gene has CDR1 MDHEN and CDR2 SYDVKM. The CDR3 is 14 amino acids. The V and J ends lost 8 bases and 5 bases, in that order; junction bases with no gene match: 9. DNA of the CDR3: TGTGCCAGCGATAGCGGGGGGTCGGGCGACGAGCAGTACTTC. Its translation: CASDSGGSGDEQYF.

The rearrangement uses TRBV20-1 and TRBJ1-5; D is unclear. V was shortened by 0 bases and J by 0 bases, with 6 bases between the two germline ends. Germline CDR1 is DFQATT and CDR2 is SNEGSKA (reference sequence). CDR3 length: 14 amino acids. For the CDR3, the DNA is TGCAGTGCTAGAGAGACTATTAGCAATCAGCCCCAGCATTTT. Its translation: CSARETISNQPQHF.